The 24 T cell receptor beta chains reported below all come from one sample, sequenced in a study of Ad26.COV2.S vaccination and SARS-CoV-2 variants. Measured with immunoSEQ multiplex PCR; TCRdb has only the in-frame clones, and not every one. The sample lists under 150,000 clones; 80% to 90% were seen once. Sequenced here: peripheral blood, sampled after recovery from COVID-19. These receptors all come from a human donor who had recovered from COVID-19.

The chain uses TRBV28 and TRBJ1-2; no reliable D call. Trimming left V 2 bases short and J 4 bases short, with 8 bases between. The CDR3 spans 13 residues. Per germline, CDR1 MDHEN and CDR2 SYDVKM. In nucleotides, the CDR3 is TGTGCCAGCAGTTTACCTGGGATCTATGGCTACACCTTC. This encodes CASSLPGIYGYTF.

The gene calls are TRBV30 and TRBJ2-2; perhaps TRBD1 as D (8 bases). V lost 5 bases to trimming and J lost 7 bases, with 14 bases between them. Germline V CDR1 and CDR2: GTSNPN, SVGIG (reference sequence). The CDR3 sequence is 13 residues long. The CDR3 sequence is CAWSGGGGGELFF. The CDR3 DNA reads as TGTGCCTGGTCAGGGGGCGGGGGCGGGGAGCTGTTTTTT.

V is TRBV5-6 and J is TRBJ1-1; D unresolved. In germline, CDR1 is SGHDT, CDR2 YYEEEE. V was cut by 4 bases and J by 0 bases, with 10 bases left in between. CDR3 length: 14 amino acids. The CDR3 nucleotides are TGTGCCAGCAGCCCCGACGTGATGAACACTGAAGCTTTCTTT. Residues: CASSPDVMNTEAFF.

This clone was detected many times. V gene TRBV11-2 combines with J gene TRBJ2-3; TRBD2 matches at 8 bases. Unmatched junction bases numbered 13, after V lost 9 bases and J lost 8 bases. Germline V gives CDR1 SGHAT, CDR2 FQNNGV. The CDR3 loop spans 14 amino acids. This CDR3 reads CASLGTRGAGTQYF. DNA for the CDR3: TGTGCCAGTCTAGGGACTAGAGGGGCGGGTACGCAGTATTTT.

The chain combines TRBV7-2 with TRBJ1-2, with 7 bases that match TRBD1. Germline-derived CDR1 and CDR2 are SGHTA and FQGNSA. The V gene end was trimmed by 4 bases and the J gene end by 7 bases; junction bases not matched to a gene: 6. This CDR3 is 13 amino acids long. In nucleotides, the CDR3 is TGTGCCAGCAGCTCATCAGGGGGATCTGGCTACACCTTC. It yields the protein CASSSSGGSGYTF.

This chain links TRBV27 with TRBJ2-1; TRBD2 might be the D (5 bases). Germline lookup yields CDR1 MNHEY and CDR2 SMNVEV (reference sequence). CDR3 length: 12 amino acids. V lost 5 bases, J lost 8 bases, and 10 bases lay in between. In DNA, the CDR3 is TGTGCCAGCAGTGACTACGGGGATGAGCAGTTCTTC. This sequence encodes CASSDYGDEQFF.

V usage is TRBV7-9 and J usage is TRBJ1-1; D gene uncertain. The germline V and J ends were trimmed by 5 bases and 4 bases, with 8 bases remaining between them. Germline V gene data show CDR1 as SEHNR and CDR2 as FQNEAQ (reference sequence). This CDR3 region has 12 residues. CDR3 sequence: CASSRGPTEAFF. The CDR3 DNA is TGTGCCAGCAGCCGCGGCCCCACTGAAGCTTTCTTT.

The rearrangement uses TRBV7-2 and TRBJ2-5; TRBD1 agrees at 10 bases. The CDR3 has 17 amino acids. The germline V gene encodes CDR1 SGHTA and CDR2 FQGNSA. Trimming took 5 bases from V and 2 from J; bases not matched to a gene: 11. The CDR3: CASSLTYPGQGQETQYF. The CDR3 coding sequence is TGTGCCAGCAGCCTAACGTATCCGGGACAGGGGCAAGAGACCCAGTACTTC.

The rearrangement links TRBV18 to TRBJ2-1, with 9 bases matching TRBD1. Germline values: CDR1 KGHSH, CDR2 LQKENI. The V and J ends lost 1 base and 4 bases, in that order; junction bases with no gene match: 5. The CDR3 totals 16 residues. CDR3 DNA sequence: TGTGCCAGCTCACCACTTACGGGACAGGGTTACAATGAGCAGTTCTTC. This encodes CASSPLTGQGYNEQFF.

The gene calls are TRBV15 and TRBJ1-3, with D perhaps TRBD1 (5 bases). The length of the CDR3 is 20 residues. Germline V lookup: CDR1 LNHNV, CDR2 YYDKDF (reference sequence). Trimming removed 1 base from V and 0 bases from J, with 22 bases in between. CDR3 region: CATSRGLSGGRVYSGNTIYF. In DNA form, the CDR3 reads TGTGCCACCAGCAGAGGCCTGAGTGGGGGACGGGTATACTCTGGAAACACCATATATTTT.

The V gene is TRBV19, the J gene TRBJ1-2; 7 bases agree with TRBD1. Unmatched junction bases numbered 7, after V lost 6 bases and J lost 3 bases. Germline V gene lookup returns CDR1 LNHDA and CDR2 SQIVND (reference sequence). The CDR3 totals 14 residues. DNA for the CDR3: TGTGCCAGTAGACCGACAGGGAAGTACTATGGCTACACCTTC. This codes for CASRPTGKYYGYTF.

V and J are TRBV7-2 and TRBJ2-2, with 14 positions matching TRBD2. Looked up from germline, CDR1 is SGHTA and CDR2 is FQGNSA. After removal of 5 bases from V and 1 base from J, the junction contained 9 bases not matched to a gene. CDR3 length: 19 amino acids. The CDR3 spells CASSPRPGTSGGNTGELFF. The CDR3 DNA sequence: TGTGCCAGCAGCCCCCGACCAGGGACTAGCGGGGGGAACACCGGGGAGCTGTTTTTT.

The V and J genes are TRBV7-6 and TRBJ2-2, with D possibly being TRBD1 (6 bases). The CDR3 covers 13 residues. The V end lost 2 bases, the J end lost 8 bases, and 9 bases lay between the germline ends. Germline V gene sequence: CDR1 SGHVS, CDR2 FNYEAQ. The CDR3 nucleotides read TGTGCCAGCAGCTTATACAGGGTGGGGGAGCTGTTTTTT. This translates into CASSLYRVGELFF.

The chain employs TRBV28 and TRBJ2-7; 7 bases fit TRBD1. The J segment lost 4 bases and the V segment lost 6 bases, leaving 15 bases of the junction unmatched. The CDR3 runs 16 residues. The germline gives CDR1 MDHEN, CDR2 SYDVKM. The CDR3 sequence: CASRGSLGQESYEQYF. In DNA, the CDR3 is TGTGCCAGCAGAGGTTCGCTAGGACAGGAATCTTACGAGCAGTACTTC.

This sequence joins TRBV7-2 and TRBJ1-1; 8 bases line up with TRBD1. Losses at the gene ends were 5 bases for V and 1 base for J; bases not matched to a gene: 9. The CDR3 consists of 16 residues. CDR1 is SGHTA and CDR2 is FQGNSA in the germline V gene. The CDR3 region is CASSTPTGTGNTEAFF. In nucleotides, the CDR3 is TGTGCCAGCAGCACACCGACCGGGACAGGGAACACTGAAGCTTTCTTT.

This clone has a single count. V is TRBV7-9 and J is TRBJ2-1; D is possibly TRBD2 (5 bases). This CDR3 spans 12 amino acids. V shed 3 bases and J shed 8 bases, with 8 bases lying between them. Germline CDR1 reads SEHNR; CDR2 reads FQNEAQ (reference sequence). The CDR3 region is CASSFTGDEQFF. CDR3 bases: TGTGCCAGCAGCTTTACCGGGGATGAGCAGTTCTTC. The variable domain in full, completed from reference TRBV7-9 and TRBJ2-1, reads DTGVSQNPRHKITKRGQNVTFRCDPISEHNRLYWYRQTLGQGPEFLTYFQNEAQLEKSRLLSDRFSAERPKGSFSTLEIQRTEQGDSAMYLCASSFTGDEQFFGPGTRLTVL.

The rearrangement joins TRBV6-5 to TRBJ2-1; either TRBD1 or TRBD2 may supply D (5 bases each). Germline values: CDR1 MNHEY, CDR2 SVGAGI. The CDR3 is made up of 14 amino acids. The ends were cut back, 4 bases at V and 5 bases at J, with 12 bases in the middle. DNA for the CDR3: TGTGCCAGCAGTTTCGGGACGACTAACAATGAGCAGTTCTTC. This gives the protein CASSFGTTNNEQFF.

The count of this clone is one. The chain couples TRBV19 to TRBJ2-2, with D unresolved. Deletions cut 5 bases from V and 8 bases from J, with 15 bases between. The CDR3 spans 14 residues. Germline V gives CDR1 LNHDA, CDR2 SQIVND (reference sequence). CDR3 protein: CASSPKLDSGELFF. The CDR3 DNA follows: TGTGCCAGTAGTCCCAAATTAGACTCTGGGGAGCTGTTTTTT.

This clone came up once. The CDR3 coding sequence is TGTGCCAGCAGCTTAGACTTCAGAAACTATGGCTACACCTTC. This sequence encodes CASSLDFRNYGYTF. This chain links TRBV7-2 with TRBJ1-2; D is uncertain. There are 14 residues in the CDR3. CDR1 and CDR2 (germline): SGHTA, FQGNSA. The germline V and J ends were trimmed by 1 base and 2 bases, with 8 bases remaining between them.

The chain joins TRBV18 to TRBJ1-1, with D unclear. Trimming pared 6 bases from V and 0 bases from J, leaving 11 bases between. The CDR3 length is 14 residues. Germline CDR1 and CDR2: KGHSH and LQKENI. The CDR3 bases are TGTGCCAGCTCCCCGGAGATCATGAACACTGAAGCTTTCTTT. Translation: CASSPEIMNTEAFF.

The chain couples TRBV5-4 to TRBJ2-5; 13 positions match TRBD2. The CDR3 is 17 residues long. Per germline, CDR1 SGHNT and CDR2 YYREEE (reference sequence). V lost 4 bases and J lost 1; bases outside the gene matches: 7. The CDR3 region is CASSQGLAGTVQETQYF. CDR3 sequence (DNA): TGTGCCAGCAGCCAGGGACTAGCGGGGACCGTCCAAGAGACCCAGTACTTC.

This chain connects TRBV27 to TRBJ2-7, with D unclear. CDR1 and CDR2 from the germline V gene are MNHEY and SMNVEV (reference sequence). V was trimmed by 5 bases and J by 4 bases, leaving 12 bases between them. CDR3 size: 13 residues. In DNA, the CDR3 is TGTGCCAGCAGTCTAGGGCTGAAGTACGAGCAGTACTTC. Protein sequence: CASSLGLKYEQYF.

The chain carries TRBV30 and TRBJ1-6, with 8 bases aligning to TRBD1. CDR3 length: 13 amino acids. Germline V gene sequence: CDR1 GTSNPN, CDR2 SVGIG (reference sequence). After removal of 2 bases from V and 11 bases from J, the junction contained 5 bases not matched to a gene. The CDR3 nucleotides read TGTGCCTGGAGTACCACAGGGGGGCCACCCCTCCACTTT. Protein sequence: CAWSTTGGPPLHF.

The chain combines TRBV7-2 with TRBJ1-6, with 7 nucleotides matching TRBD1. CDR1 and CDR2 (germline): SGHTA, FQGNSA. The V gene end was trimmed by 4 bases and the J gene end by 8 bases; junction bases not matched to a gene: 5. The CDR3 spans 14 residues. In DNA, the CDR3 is TGTGCCAGCAGCTCCCGGGACAGATATTCACCCCTCCACTTT. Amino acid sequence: CASSSRDRYSPLHF.